The entry below gives a single TCR beta chain sequence along with its context. Antigen specificity is unknown. Each CDR3 protein is one row after TCRdb ran MiXCR on the reads. The table shows roughly 730,000 distinct CDR3 sequences, with approximately 33% occurring only once. These data are taken from a study of T cell repertoires in cytomegalovirus infection. V shed 7 bases and J shed 4 bases, with 10 bases lying between them. Germline assignment: CDR1 SNHLY and CDR2 FYNNEI. CDR3 length: 13 residues. The TCR sequence derives from a human donor in good health (CMV status not recorded). Some clones in this sample may be carry-over from other donors' samples. V usage is TRBV2 and J usage is TRBJ2-2; no firm D call. The material was cultured PBMCs, obtained from culture after CMV antigen stimulation. For the CDR3, the DNA is TGTGCCAGCATCCTGGACGGCACCGGGGAGCTGTTTTTT. Its translation is CASILDGTGELFF.